This TCR beta chain was identified in a study of blood T cell repertoires in COVID-19. Background on the study: Both acute and convalescent COVID-19 samples were obtained from the United States, Italy and Spain. Sources were T cells, B-cell-depleted T cells, or PBMCs; the material itself was cDNA or gDNA.

As handled by the study authors: Nucleated cell counts were estimated from reference gene primer amplification. Profiling relied on immunoSEQ multiplex PCR, and the TCRdb table lists in-frame clones only, not all of them. The V and J calls and clone size are taken from that table; D and trimming were inferred from the DNA. The sample includes 300,000 to 350,000 clones, about nine tenths seen only once; the top ten take roughly a tenth. This clone was seen a single time. The CDR3 contains 15 residues. The V gene end was trimmed by 6 bases and the J gene end by 4 bases; junction bases not matched to a gene: 7. From germline, CDR1 is MNHEY and CDR2 SVGAGI. In Seattle, patients joined the study during active infection and were tracked longitudinally.

Specimen: peripheral blood. This TCR derives from a man aged 30 to 39 with COVID-19, enrolled during active disease. This chain joins TRBV6-5 and TRBJ1-1; 11 bases match TRBD1. CDR3 DNA sequence: TGTGCCAGCAGCCGGACAGGGGGCGCCGGCACTGAAGCTTTCTTT. Protein: CASSRTGGAGTEAFF.